These T cell receptor beta chains were read from a single sample in a study of T cell clusters in autoimmune cytopenias. Reanalyzing the multiplex PCR reads, TCRdb keeps one entry per CDR3 protein, without DNA. This sample's clone table lists under 7,500 distinct CDR3 sequences. Sequencing used peripheral blood. Every receptor here comes from a human donor with an autoimmune cytopenia or autoimmune hepatitis (not recorded which). The CDR3 runs from the conserved cysteine through the conserved F or W. The order of the fields is V gene, clone size, J gene, CDR3 protein. Not every row has a clone size; where given, it reads once, few, many or a size class.

TRBV19	medium-sized	TRBJ1-1	CASSIGGLTEAFF
TRBV12-3/TRBV12-4	NA	TRBJ1-2	CASSQLRDRGYGYTF
TRBV18	NA	TRBJ1-1	CASSPPATMNTEAFF
TRBV18	NA	TRBJ1-6	CASSPSGGNNSPLHF
TRBV6-5	NA	TRBJ1-6	CASRTHRVGDFNSPLHF
TRBV18	NA	TRBJ1-3	CASSPGTVTGNTIYF
TRBV5-6	medium-sized	TRBJ1-2	CASSLGTGDGYTF
TRBV20-1	NA	TRBJ1-3	CSAPTDHTGNTIYF
TRBV18	NA	TRBJ2-5	CASSPKSGTPQETQYF
TRBV30	NA	TRBJ2-1	CAWGSHQGFNEQFF
TRBV29-1	medium-sized	TRBJ1-2	CSAPTSWNSGNYGYTF
TRBV11-2	NA	TRBJ1-5	CASSSPGDQPQHF
TRBV19	NA	TRBJ1-2	CASRGTGTAPYTF
TRBV5-4	NA	TRBJ1-3	CASSLGSGGDGNTIYF
TRBV7-9	NA	TRBJ1-1	CASTYGDTEAFF
TRBV30	medium-sized	TRBJ2-3	CAWTTGTSGIDTQYF
TRBV29-1	medium-sized	TRBJ1-2	CSVEAVRTNYGYTF
TRBV6-1	NA	TRBJ1-2	CASSEGGLHYGYTF
TRBV19	medium-sized	TRBJ2-5	CASSMDFSRETQYF
TRBV6-5	medium-sized	TRBJ2-5	CASSYLFGETQYF
TRBV18	NA	TRBJ2-5	CASSADSNGRSAQYF
TRBV20-1	NA	TRBJ2-5	CSARDGGRENEQFF
TRBV30	NA	TRBJ1-2	CAWSRAYGYIF
TRBV6-5	medium-sized	TRBJ2-7	CASSFTSGGHEQYF
TRBV18	NA	TRBJ2-1	CASSPGTSGGAVDNEQFF
TRBV19	NA	TRBJ1-6	CASTKGAGWSPLHF